This T cell receptor (beta chain) was retrieved from a study of blood T cell repertoires in COVID-19. The wider study: PBMCs, B-cell-depleted T cells, or T cells were the source of the cDNA or gDNA that made up the material.

In the original analysis: For nucleated cells, counts were estimated from reference gene primer amplification. The data were produced by immunoSEQ multiplex PCR, yet TCRdb's version contains in-frame clones alone and is incomplete. For V, J and clone size, that table is used; D and trimming come from the DNA. The profile shows 90,000 to 110,000 clones, under 90% of them singletons. This CDR3 has 15 residues. Per the germline V gene, CDR1 is KGHDR and CDR2 is SFDVKD. The V and J ends lost 3 bases and 9 bases, in that order; junction bases with no gene match: 11. This TCR came from a woman in her forties or fifties with acute or convalescent COVID-19. The sequenced sample was peripheral blood. This chain joins TRBV24-1 and TRBJ2-3; 7 bases are a match to TRBD1. DNA for the CDR3: TGTGCCACCAGTGATCCCAATCCGACAGGGTCGACGCAGTATTTT. This sequence encodes CATSDPNPTGSTQYF.